The 5 T cell receptor beta chains below come from one sample, sequenced in a study of blood T cell repertoires in COVID-19. The protocol was immunoSEQ multiplex PCR, while the TCRdb copy is restricted to in-frame clones and leaves out a portion. The sample records about 350,000 clones, 75% to 90% being singletons. Sample: peripheral blood. These receptors were taken from an older woman with COVID-19, enrolled during active disease.

This clone was found once. This rearrangement joins TRBV5-1 to TRBJ2-5, with D maybe TRBD1 (6 bases). Germline V gives CDR1 SGHRS, CDR2 YFSETQ. The CDR3 length is 18 residues. The V and J ends lost 1 base and 0 bases respectively, with 19 bases between them. CDR3 sequence (DNA): TGCGCCAGCAGCTTGAATCAACGGGACACCATCTACCAAGAGACCCAGTACTTC. Translation: CASSLNQRDTIYQETQYF.

V is TRBV12-5 and J is TRBJ2-3; possibly TRBD2 for D (5 bases). This CDR3 is built from 17 residues. Trimming stripped 5 bases from V and 4 bases from J, with 22 bases between. Germline CDR1 LGHNT, CDR2 FRNRAP. CDR3: CASGPYGLLLGPDTQYF. The CDR3 bases are TGTGCTAGTGGTCCGTACGGACTGCTGCTCGGGCCAGATACGCAGTATTTT.

V is TRBV20-1 and J is TRBJ1-2; possibly TRBD1 for D (5 bases). This CDR3 has 11 amino acids. The V and J ends lost 8 bases and 1 base respectively, with 8 bases between them. CDR1 is DFQATT, CDR2 SNEGSKA, per germline (reference sequence). The DNA for the CDR3 is TGCAGTCCTGACAGTAACTATGGCTACACCTTC. Amino acids: CSPDSNYGYTF.

The chain has TRBV7-2 and TRBJ1-1; tentative D call: TRBD1 (5 bases). CDR3 size: 15 residues. Trimming shortened V by 3 bases and J by 3 bases, and 14 bases separated the two germline ends. CDR1 and CDR2 (germline): SGHTA, FQGNSA. CDR3 DNA sequence: TGTGCCAGCAGCTTTTGGGGTACAGGTGACACTGAAGCTTTCTTT. The encoded protein is CASSFWGTGDTEAFF.

The chain has TRBV5-1 and TRBJ2-5; D remains ambiguous. The CDR3 extends over 14 amino acids. The V end was cut by 0 bases, the J end by 2 bases, with 8 bases between. The V gene's germline CDR1 is SGHRS and CDR2 YFSETQ. DNA for the CDR3: TGCGCCAGCAGCTTGGCAGGCCGGCAAGAGACCCAGTACTTC. This codes for CASSLAGRQETQYF.